This T cell receptor beta chain is drawn from a study of early T cells in non-severe SARS-CoV-2 infection. TCRdb called the 5' RACE reads again in MiXCR, with one record for every CDR3 protein. The top ten hold roughly 5.5% of the sample, which has approximately 81,000 distinct CDR3 sequences, 13% seen once. The V and J ends lost 8 bases and 3 bases respectively, with 13 bases between them. The V gene's germline CDR1 is SQVTM and CDR2 ANQGSEA. CDR3 size: 12 residues. The receptor was isolated from an adult who was a healthcare worker with PCR-confirmed SARS-CoV-2 infection or an uninfected control (not recorded which). Sequencing was carried out using whole blood. The V gene is TRBV29-1, the J gene TRBJ1-2; possible D gene TRBD1, 6 bases. This CDR3 is CSTRQDYYGYTF. The DNA of the CDR3 is TGCAGCACCCGACAGGACTACTATGGCTACACCTTC.